This is a list of T cell receptor beta chains from one sample in a study of blood T cell repertoires in COVID-19. Generated by immunoSEQ multiplex PCR, the TCRdb table keeps only in-frame clones and is missing some. The sample shows about 84,000 clones, 83% of them seen only once. The sequenced material came from peripheral blood. The receptor source for this set is a woman of 80 years or more with acute or convalescent COVID-19. Both conserved end residues are part of each CDR3. A D gene is named only where the DNA matches it firmly. Not all rows give a size; the values are once, few, many and, for expanded clones, a class.

clone size,D gene,J gene,V gene,CDR3 protein,CDR3 DNA
.,.,TRBJ1-4,TRBV6-5,CASKSRATNEKLFF,TGTGCCAGCAAGTCCAGGGCAACTAATGAAAAACTGTTTTTT
.,TRBD1,TRBJ1-3,TRBV5-4,CASSLQGVLTGNTIYF,TGTGCCAGCAGCTTACAGGGGGTTTTGACTGGAAACACCATATATTTT
.,TRBD2,TRBJ2-1,TRBV11-2,CASSFASGSYNEQFF,TGTGCCAGCAGCTTCGCTAGCGGGTCATACAATGAGCAGTTCTTC
.,TRBD1,TRBJ1-2,TRBV9,CASSVVSQGVRNGYTF,TGTGCCAGCAGCGTAGTGAGTCAGGGGGTCAGAAATGGCTACACCTTC
.,TRBD1,TRBJ2-5,TRBV24-1,CATSDTTGQEAQYF,TGTGCCACCAGTGATACCACTGGACAGGAGGCCCAGTACTTC
.,TRBD2,TRBJ2-7,TRBV2,CASTGTSGRSLYEQYF,TGTGCCAGCACCGGGACTAGCGGGAGGAGTCTCTACGAGCAGTACTTC
.,.,TRBJ2-5,TRBV2,CASSDPGETQYF,TGTGCCAGCAGTGACCCGGGGGAGACCCAGTACTTC
.,.,TRBJ1-1,TRBV4-3,CASSQEGASLDTEAFF,TGCGCCAGCAGCCAAGAGGGAGCTTCATTGGACACTGAAGCTTTCTTT
once,TRBD2,TRBJ2-3,TRBV2,CASRGLDPYTDTQYF,TGTGCCAGCAGGGGACTAGACCCTTACACAGATACGCAGTATTTT
.,TRBD1,TRBJ2-7,TRBV20-1,CSASGRGLYEQYF,TGCAGTGCTAGTGGCAGGGGGCTCTACGAGCAGTACTTC
.,TRBD2,TRBJ2-5,TRBV5-1,CASRRAPGGGEEETQYF,TGCGCCAGCAGGCGCGCCCCGGGGGGGGGAGAAGAAGAGACCCAGTACTTC
few,TRBD1,TRBJ2-1,TRBV6-6,CASSGDRGQQFF,TGTGCCAGCAGCGGAGACAGGGGCCAGCAGTTCTTC
.,TRBD2,TRBJ2-7,TRBV6-6,CASHPQLAGAYEQYF,TGTGCCAGCCACCCGCAACTAGCGGGAGCCTACGAGCAGTACTTC